The present entry profiles one T cell receptor beta chain with its context. What it recognizes is unknown. This CDR3 has 13 amino acids. Germline V CDR1 and CDR2: SQVTM, ANQGSEA. V shed 6 bases, J shed 0 bases, and the junction held 4 bases outside the gene matches. This sample is part of a study of cytomegalovirus exposure and HLA in healthy donors. General study results and limits: The study designated 160 or so TCR beta chains cytomegalovirus-associated. Through in vitro validation, three CMV-associated chains were shown to be specific for CMV antigens. Within the 120 or so validation repertoires, first-cohort TCR clusters tended to co-occur, according to a later analysis.

Measured with immunoSEQ multiplex PCR; TCRdb has only the in-frame clones, and not every one. Among about 240,000 clones listed, more than 75% were seen once. The specimen sequenced was PBMCs. The chain employs TRBV29-1 and TRBJ2-7, with 8 bases aligning to TRBD1. The sequence was collected from a woman in her twenties or thirties in good health and CMV-seropositive. The CDR3 nucleotides read TGCAGCGTGGGGGACAGGCGCTCCTACGAGCAGTACTTC. Protein product: CSVGDRRSYEQYF.